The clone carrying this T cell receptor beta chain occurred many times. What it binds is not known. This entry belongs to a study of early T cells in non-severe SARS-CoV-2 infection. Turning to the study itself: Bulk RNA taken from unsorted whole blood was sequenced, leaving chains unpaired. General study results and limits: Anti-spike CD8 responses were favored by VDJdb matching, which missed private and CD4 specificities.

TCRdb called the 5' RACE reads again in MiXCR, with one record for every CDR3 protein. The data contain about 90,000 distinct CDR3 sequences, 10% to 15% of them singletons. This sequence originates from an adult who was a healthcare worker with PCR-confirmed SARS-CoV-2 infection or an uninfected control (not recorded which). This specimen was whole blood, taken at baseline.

The DNA of the CDR3 is TGTGCCAGCAGGGCCAGGGGATCCCAAGAGACCCAGTACTTC. Its protein is CASRARGSQETQYF. The gene calls are TRBV2 and TRBJ2-5; the D gene is possibly TRBD1 (6 bases). CDR1 and CDR2 (germline): SNHLY, FYNNEI. This CDR3 is 14 amino acids long. V was pared by 6 bases and J by 1 base, with 12 bases between.